The 24 T cell receptor beta chains listed next were all sequenced from one sample in a study of T cell responses to AZD1222 COVID-19 vaccine. Data came from immunoSEQ multiplex PCR; TCRdb stores just in-frame clones and leaves some out. The sample has about 88,000 clones, around 90% seen once. Here the sequenced sample was peripheral blood, taken 28 days after the second AZD1222 dose. The receptor set was obtained from an adult who received the AZD1222 COVID-19 vaccine.

The CDR3 bases are TGTGCCACCCTCCGTGACAGGGCCACAGACACCAACTATGGCTACACCTTC. As protein: CATLRDRATDTNYGYTF. J is TRBJ1-2 and V is TRBV19, with 7 bases matching TRBD1. Losses at the gene ends were 10 bases for V and 2 bases for J; bases not matched to a gene: 19. Germline CDR1 reads LNHDA; CDR2 reads SQIVND (reference sequence). This CDR3 comprises 17 residues.

V gene TRBV10-1 combines with J gene TRBJ1-1; D might be TRBD1 (6 bases). In germline, CDR1 is WNHNN, CDR2 SYGVQD (reference sequence). The V and J ends lost 0 bases and 4 bases respectively, with 9 bases between them. CDR3 length equals 14 residues. The CDR3 here is CASSESQGFTEAFF. The CDR3 region has the DNA TGCGCCAGCAGTGAGTCCCAGGGGTTCACTGAAGCTTTCTTT.

The sample holds one count of this clone. Other DNA sequences of this sample code for an identical CDR3. This rearrangement joins TRBV5-1 to TRBJ1-1; tentatively, D is TRBD1 (5 bases). The CDR3 sequence is 14 residues long. Per germline, CDR1 SGHRS and CDR2 YFSETQ. V shed 0 bases and J shed 4 bases, with 10 bases lying between them. The CDR3 is CASSLDGGGTEAFF. The CDR3 DNA is TGCGCCAGCAGCTTGGATGGCGGGGGCACTGAAGCTTTCTTT. Complete variable domain (other parts from reference TRBV5-1 and TRBJ1-1): KAGVTQTPRYLIKTRGQQVTLSCSPISGHRSVSWYQQTPGQGLQFLFEYFSETQRNKGNFPGRFSGRQFSNSRSEMNVSTLELGDSALYLCASSLDGGGTEAFFGQGTRLTVV.

The chain has TRBV4-2 and TRBJ1-1; D unresolved. V was pared by 1 base and J by 4 bases, with 16 bases between. CDR1 LGHNA and CDR2 YNFKEQ come from the germline V gene. The CDR3 is 16 residues long. The chain's CDR3 is CASSQVPGVRGTEAFF. As DNA, the CDR3 is TGTGCCAGCAGCCAAGTACCCGGGGTACGGGGCACTGAAGCTTTCTTT.

The chain links TRBV30 to TRBJ1-3, with D unresolved. V was shortened by 3 bases and J by 7 bases, with 13 bases between the two germline ends. This CDR3 has 13 residues. Germline V gene lookup returns CDR1 GTSNPN and CDR2 SVGIG (reference sequence). This chain's CDR3 is CAWSGSAGNTIYF. DNA of the CDR3: TGTGCCTGGAGCGGATCTGCGGGGAACACCATATATTTT.

The chain joins TRBV19 to TRBJ1-3; no definite D call. The CDR3 consists of 14 residues. V gave up 4 bases and J gave up 1 base, with 8 bases separating them. Germline CDR1 and CDR2: LNHDA and SQIVND (reference sequence). Here the CDR3 reads CASSSLASGNTIYF. CDR3 DNA: TGTGCCAGTAGTAGCCTAGCTTCTGGAAACACCATATATTTT.

This clone was picked up one time. V and J are TRBV2 and TRBJ2-7; 13 bases fit TRBD2. The junction had 6 bases not matched to a gene; V was cut back by 4 bases and J by 3 bases. CDR1 is SNHLY and CDR2 is FYNNEI in the germline V gene. CDR3 size: 16 residues. Here the CDR3 reads CASSGTSGGPRYEQYF. CDR3 nucleotides: TGTGCCAGCAGTGGGACTAGCGGGGGACCTCGCTACGAGCAGTACTTC.

The chain joins TRBV6-6 to TRBJ2-7, with D unclear. The CDR3 loop spans 16 amino acids. CDR1 is MNHNY, CDR2 SVGAGI, per germline (reference sequence). V gave up 0 bases and J gave up 4 bases, with 16 bases separating them. In nucleotides, the CDR3 is TGTGCCAGCAGTTACTCGTACGCCAAAGGGCGGTACGAGCAGTACTTC. Protein sequence: CASSYSYAKGRYEQYF.

This sequence joins TRBV5-6 and TRBJ1-4; D perhaps matches TRBD1 (6 bases). Between the trimmed V and J ends, which lost 1 base and 4 bases, there was a span of 11 bases. The V gene's germline CDR1 is SGHDT and CDR2 YYEEEE. The CDR3 runs to 15 residues. The CDR3 DNA is TGTGCCAGCAGCTTGACAGGGACCAATAATGAAAAACTGTTTTTT. Amino acid sequence: CASSLTGTNNEKLFF.

J is TRBJ1-5 and V is TRBV4-1; D remains ambiguous. V shed 1 base and J shed 9 bases, with 13 bases lying between them. The V gene's germline CDR1 is MGHRA and CDR2 YSYEKL. The CDR3 runs to 14 residues. CDR3 sequence reads: CASSQGAISRPQHF. As DNA, the CDR3 is TGCGCCAGCAGCCAAGGGGCCATTTCACGGCCCCAGCATTTT.

The rearrangement joins TRBV6-5 to TRBJ1-1; perhaps TRBD1 as D (5 bases). V gave up 6 bases and J gave up 1 base, with 18 bases separating them. CDR3 length equals 16 residues. Germline assignment: CDR1 MNHEY and CDR2 SVGAGI. In nucleotides, the CDR3 is TGTGCCAGCAGGTACGGCCCATGGGGCGCGAACACTGAAGCTTTCTTT. This encodes CASRYGPWGANTEAFF.

The chain employs TRBV6-5 and TRBJ1-2; 7 bases line up with TRBD1. The CDR3 has 15 amino acids. The V gene end was trimmed by 6 bases and the J gene end by 7 bases; junction bases not matched to a gene: 14. In germline, CDR1 is MNHEY, CDR2 SVGAGI. The CDR3 loop is CASRTTWDRRGGYTF. As DNA, the CDR3 is TGTGCCAGCAGGACAACCTGGGACAGACGGGGTGGCTACACCTTC.

The chain couples TRBV11-2 to TRBJ2-5, with 10 bases that match TRBD2. This CDR3 is 14 amino acids long. Trimming cost V 5 bases and J 5 bases; bases outside gene matches: 5. Germline CDR1 reads SGHAT; CDR2 reads FQNNGV. CDR3 sequence: CASSLGTSVETQYF. The CDR3, as DNA: TGTGCCAGCAGCCTCGGGACTAGCGTGGAGACCCAGTACTTC.

The chain couples TRBV18 to TRBJ1-1, with D possibly being TRBD1 (6 bases). The CDR3 spans 16 residues. Germline V CDR1 and CDR2: KGHSH, LQKENI. V was pared by 3 bases and J by 1 base, with 15 bases between. CDR3 nucleotides: TGTGCCAGCTCACCGGGGCAGGGGTCAAGGAACACTGAAGCTTTCTTT. Amino acids: CASSPGQGSRNTEAFF.

This clone has a single count. The chain carries TRBV7-9 and TRBJ2-7; 11 bases fit TRBD1. CDR3 length equals 15 residues. CDR1 and CDR2 from the germline V gene are SEHNR and FQNEAQ (reference sequence). Trimming at V came to 3 bases and at J to 4 bases, leaving 5 bases not matched to a gene. CDR3 DNA sequence: TGTGCCAGCAGCTTCCCGGGACAGGGGGGGTACGAGCAGTACTTC. This codes for CASSFPGQGGYEQYF.

The J gene is TRBJ1-1, the V gene TRBV30, with D hard to call. The germline gives CDR1 GTSNPN, CDR2 SVGIG (reference sequence). The CDR3 consists of 12 residues. The V and J ends lost 2 bases and 5 bases respectively, with 9 bases between them. CDR3 nucleotide sequence: TGTGCCTGGAGTTTAGGGCAGACTGAAGCTTTCTTT. Translation: CAWSLGQTEAFF.

The rearrangement links TRBV10-3 to TRBJ1-1, with 9 bases identical to TRBD1. CDR1 is ENHRY, CDR2 SYGVKD, per germline. With V trimmed by 6 bases and J by 6 bases, 8 bases remained unmatched. The CDR3 is 14 residues long. This CDR3 is CAIRGTGIRAEAFF. CDR3 bases: TGTGCCATCAGGGGGACAGGGATTAGGGCTGAAGCTTTCTTT.

This chain uses TRBV7-9 with TRBJ1-2; possible D gene TRBD1, 5 bases. CDR1 and CDR2 from the germline V gene are SEHNR and FQNEAQ (reference sequence). V lost 2 bases to trimming and J lost 5 bases, with 15 bases between them. The CDR3 sequence is 15 residues long. CDR3 nucleotides: TGTGCCAGCAGCTTACCCGCAGACACAGGTTATGGCTACACCTTC. Amino acid sequence: CASSLPADTGYGYTF.

The chain joins TRBV7-9 to TRBJ2-3; D remains unclear. The V gene lost 2 bases and the J gene lost 2 bases, with 2 bases spanning the gap. Germline CDR1 is SEHNR and CDR2 is FQNEAQ (reference sequence). The CDR3 sequence is 12 residues long. CDR3 residues: CASSLITDTQYF. The CDR3 DNA follows: TGTGCCAGCAGCTTAATCACAGATACGCAGTATTTT.

The V and J genes are TRBV7-2 and TRBJ1-4; D gene unclear. Trimming pared 0 bases from V and 4 bases from J, leaving 6 bases between. This CDR3 is 14 amino acids long. Germline V CDR1 and CDR2: SGHTA, FQGNSA. The CDR3 bases are TGTGCCAGCAGCTTAGCGGTGGGTAATGAAAAACTGTTTTTT. As protein: CASSLAVGNEKLFF.

The chain joins TRBV5-1 to TRBJ2-3; tentatively, D is TRBD1 (6 bases). This CDR3 comprises 15 residues. V was clipped by 2 bases and J by 1 base, with 11 bases between them. Germline CDR1 SGHRS, CDR2 YFSETQ. CDR3 DNA sequence: TGCGCCAGCAGCTTCCGGGCAGGGGGCACAGATACGCAGTATTTT. Translating gives CASSFRAGGTDTQYF.

The CDR3 DNA sequence: TGTGCCAGCAGCTTGTATCTTTCCTCCTACGAGCAGTACTTC. It yields the protein CASSLYLSSYEQYF. The chain is built from TRBV5-4 and TRBJ2-7, with D unclear. The germline V gene has CDR1 SGHNT and CDR2 YYREEE (reference sequence). V lost 1 base to trimming and J lost 0 bases, with 8 bases between them. The length of the CDR3 is 14 residues.

J is TRBJ1-2 and V is TRBV2; no clear D gene. Trimming took off 2 bases at V and 0 bases at J, with 10 bases between the two ends. The CDR3 totals 15 residues. From germline, CDR1 is SNHLY and CDR2 FYNNEI. CDR3 loop: CASSETARPNYGYTF. CDR3 nucleotides: TGTGCCAGCAGTGAAACGGCCCGGCCTAACTATGGCTACACCTTC.

The chain couples TRBV7-6 to TRBJ1-6; 8 positions agree with TRBD1. The CDR3 has 15 amino acids. The J segment lost 10 bases and the V segment lost 1 base, leaving 6 bases of the junction unmatched. Germline V lookup: CDR1 SGHVS, CDR2 FNYEAQ. This CDR3 reads CASSLDAGGESPLHF. Here the CDR3 DNA reads TGTGCCAGCAGCTTAGATGCAGGGGGCGAATCACCCCTCCACTTT.